The clone carrying this TCR beta chain was detected only a few times. Antigen specificity is unknown. The V gene's germline CDR1 is SGHTA and CDR2 FQGNSA. CDR3 length: 14 amino acids. Trimming removed 3 bases at V and 4 bases at J, with 12 bases between. It was with a sample-barcoded 5' primer and a J-beta primer mix that a second PCR of about 6 to 12 cycles was run. Tagging of each cDNA molecule was performed by a template-switch adaptor with 12 random nucleotides. TCRdb re-called the 5' RACE reads with MiXCR, one entry per CDR3 protein. This sample has around 940,000 distinct CDR3 sequences, with 45% to 60% found just once. This entry comes from a study of blood T cells in healthy people across ages. Notes on the study in general: The study regarded diversity estimates from one million T cells as underestimates. Because donor CMV status was unknown, expanded clonotype changes were possibly confounded.

The study isolated at least 6 million PBMCs from each sample. The gene calls are TRBV7-2 and TRBJ1-1, with D tentatively TRBD1 (6 bases). Sequenced material: blood. The origin of this receptor is a woman aged 60-75 years in good health. Here the CDR3 DNA reads TGTGCCAGCAGCTTGGGGATAGGGGGCACTGAAGCTTTCTTT. This encodes CASSLGIGGTEAFF.